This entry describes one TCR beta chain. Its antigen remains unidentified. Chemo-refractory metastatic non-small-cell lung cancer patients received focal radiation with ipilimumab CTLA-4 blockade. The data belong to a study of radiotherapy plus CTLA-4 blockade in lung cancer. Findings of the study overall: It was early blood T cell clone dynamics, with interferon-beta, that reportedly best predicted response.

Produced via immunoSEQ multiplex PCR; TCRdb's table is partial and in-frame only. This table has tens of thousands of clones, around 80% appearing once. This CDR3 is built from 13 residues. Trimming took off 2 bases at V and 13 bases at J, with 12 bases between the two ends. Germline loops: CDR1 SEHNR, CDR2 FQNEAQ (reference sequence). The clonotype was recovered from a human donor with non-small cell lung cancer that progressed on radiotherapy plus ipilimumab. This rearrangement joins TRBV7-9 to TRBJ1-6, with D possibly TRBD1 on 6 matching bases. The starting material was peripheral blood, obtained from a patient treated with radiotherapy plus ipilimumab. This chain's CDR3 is CASSLTAGDPLHF. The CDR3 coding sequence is TGTGCCAGCAGCTTAACGGCAGGGGACCCCCTCCACTTT.